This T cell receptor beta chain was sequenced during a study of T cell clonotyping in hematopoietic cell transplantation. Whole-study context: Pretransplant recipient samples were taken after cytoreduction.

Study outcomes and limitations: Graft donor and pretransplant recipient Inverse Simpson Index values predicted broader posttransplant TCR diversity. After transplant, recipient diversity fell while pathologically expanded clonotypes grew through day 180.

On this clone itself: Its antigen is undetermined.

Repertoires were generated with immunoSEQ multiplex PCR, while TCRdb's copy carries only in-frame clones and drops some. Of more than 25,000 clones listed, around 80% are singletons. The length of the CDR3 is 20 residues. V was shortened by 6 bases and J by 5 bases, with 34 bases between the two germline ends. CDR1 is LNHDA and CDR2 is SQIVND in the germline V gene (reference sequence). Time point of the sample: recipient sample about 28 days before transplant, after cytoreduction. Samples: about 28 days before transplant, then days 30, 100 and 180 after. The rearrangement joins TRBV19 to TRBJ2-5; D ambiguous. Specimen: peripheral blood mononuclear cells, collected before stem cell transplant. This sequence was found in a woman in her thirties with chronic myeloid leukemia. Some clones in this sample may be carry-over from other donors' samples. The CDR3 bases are TGTGCCAGTAGACCATCCAAAAGCCTAGGGAAGCTCCTAGAGGCGGAGACCCAGTACTTC. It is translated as CASRPSKSLGKLLEAETQYF.